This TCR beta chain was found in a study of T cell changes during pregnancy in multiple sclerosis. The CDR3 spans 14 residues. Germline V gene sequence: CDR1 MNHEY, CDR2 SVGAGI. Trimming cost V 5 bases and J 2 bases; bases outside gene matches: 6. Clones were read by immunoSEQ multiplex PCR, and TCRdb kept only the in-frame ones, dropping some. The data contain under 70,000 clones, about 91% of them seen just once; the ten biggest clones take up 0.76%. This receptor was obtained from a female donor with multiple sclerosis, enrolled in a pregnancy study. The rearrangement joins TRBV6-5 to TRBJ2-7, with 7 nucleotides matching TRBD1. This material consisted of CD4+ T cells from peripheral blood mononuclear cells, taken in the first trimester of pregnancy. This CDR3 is CASSLYRGPYEQYF. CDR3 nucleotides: TGTGCCAGCAGTCTATACAGGGGCCCCTACGAGCAGTACTTC.